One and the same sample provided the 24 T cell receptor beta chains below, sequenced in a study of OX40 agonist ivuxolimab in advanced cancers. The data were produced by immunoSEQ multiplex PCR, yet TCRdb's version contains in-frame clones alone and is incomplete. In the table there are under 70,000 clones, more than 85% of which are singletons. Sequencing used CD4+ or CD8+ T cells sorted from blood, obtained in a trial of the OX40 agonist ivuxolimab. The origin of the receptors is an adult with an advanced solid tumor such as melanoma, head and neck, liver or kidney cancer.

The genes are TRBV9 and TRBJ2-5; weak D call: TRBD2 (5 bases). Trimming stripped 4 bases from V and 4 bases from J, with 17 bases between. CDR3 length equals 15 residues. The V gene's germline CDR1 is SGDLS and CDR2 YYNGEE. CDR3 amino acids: CASSPFDGAGETQYF. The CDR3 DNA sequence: TGTGCCAGCAGCCCCTTTGATGGTGCGGGAGAGACCCAGTACTTC.

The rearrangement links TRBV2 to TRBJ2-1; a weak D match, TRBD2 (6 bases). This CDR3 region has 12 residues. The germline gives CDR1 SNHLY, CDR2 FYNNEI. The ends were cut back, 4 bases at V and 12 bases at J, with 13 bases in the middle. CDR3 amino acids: CASSVGGSGQFF. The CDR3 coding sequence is TGTGCCAGCAGTGTAGGAGGGAGTGGGCAGTTCTTC.

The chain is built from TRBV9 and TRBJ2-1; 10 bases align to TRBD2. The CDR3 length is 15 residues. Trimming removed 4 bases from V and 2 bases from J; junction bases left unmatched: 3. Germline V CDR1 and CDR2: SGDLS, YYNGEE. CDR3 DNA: TGTGCCAGCAGCCTAGCGGGAGCGCCCTACAATGAGCAGTTCTTC. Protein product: CASSLAGAPYNEQFF.

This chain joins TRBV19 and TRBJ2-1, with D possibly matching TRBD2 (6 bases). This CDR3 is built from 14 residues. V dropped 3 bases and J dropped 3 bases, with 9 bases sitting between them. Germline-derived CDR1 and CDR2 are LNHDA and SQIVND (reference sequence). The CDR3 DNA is TGTGCCAGTAGTATGGGGCGGGACTACAATGAGCAGTTCTTC. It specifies CASSMGRDYNEQFF.

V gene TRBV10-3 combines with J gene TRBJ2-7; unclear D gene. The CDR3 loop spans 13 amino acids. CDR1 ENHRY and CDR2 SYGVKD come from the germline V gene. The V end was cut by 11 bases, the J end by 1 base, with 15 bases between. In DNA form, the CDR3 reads TGTGCCTCCCTGAGAAGCCAATCCTACGAGCAGTACTTC. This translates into CASLRSQSYEQYF.

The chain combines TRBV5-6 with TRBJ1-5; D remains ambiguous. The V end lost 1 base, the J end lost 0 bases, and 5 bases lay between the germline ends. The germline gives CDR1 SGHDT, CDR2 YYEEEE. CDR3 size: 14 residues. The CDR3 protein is CASSLRDSNQPQHF. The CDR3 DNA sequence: TGTGCCAGCAGCTTGAGGGATAGCAATCAGCCCCAGCATTTT.

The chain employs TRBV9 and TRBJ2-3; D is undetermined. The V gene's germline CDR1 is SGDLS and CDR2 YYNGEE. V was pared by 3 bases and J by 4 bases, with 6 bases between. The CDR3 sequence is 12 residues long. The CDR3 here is CASSGSSDTQYF. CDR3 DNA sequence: TGTGCCAGCAGCGGGTCGTCAGATACGCAGTATTTT.

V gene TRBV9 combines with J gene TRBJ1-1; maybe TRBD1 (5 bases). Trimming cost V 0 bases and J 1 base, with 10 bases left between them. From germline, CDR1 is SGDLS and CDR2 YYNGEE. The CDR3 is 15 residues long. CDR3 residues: CASSVVAGQNTEAFF. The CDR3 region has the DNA TGTGCCAGCAGCGTAGTTGCGGGGCAGAACACTGAAGCTTTCTTT.

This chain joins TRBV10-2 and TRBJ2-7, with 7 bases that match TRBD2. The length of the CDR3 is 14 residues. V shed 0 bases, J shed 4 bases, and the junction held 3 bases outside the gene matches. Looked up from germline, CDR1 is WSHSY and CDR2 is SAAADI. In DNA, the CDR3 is TGCGCCAGCAGTGAGTCTACGGGAGGATACGAGCAGTACTTC. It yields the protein CASSESTGGYEQYF.

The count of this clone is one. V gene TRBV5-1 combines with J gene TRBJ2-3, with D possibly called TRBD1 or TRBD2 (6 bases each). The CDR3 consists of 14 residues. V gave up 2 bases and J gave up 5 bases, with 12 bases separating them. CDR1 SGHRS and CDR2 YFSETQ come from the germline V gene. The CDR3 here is CASSLGGLKDTQYF. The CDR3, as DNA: TGCGCCAGCAGCTTAGGGGGACTGAAAGATACGCAGTATTTT.

CDR3 protein: CASRSDRGVSNQPQHF. Written as DNA, the CDR3 is TGTGCCAGCAGATCCGACAGGGGGGTTAGCAATCAGCCCCAGCATTTT. The genes are TRBV6-6 and TRBJ1-5, with 9 bases matching TRBD1. Germline V gene lookup returns CDR1 MNHNY and CDR2 SVGAGI (reference sequence). Trimming cost V 6 bases and J 0 bases; bases outside gene matches: 6. This CDR3 comprises 16 residues.

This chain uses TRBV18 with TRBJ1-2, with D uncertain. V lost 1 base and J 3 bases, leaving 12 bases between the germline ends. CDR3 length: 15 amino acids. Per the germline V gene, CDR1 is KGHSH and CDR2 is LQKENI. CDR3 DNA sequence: TGTGCCAGCTCACCACGCGGGCAGTCAGACTATGGCTACACCTTC. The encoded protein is CASSPRGQSDYGYTF.

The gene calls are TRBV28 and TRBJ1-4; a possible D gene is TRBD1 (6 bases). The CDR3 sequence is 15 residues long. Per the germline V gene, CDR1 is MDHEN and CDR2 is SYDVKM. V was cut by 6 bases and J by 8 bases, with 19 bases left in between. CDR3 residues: CASSQSSGDGEKLFF. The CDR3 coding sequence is TGTGCCAGCAGCCAATCGTCAGGGGACGGGGAAAAACTGTTTTTT.

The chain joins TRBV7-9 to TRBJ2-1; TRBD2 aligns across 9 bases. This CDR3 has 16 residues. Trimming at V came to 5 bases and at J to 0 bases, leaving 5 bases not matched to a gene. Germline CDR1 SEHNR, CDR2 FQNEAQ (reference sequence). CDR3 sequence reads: CASSRGTSFSYNEQFF. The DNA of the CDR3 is TGTGCCAGCAGCCGAGGGACTAGCTTCTCCTACAATGAGCAGTTCTTC.

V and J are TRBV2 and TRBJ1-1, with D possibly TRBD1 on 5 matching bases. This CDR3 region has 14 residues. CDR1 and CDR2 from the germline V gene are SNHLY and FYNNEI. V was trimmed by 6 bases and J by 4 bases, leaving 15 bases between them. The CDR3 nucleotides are TGTGCCAGCAGGGCCGTGAAGGGGACCACTGAAGCTTTCTTT. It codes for CASRAVKGTTEAFF.

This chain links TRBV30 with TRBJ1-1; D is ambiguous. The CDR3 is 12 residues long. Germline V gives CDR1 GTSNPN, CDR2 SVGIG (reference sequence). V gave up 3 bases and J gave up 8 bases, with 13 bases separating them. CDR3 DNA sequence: TGTGCCTGGAGGGAATCGGGTCCAGAAGCTTTCTTT. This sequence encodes CAWRESGPEAFF.

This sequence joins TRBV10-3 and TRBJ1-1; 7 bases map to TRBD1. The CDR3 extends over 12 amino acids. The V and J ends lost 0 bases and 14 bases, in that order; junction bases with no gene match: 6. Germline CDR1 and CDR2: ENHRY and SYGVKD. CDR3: CAISESGDSPFF. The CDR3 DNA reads TGTGCCATCAGTGAGTCGGGGGACAGCCCATTCTTT.

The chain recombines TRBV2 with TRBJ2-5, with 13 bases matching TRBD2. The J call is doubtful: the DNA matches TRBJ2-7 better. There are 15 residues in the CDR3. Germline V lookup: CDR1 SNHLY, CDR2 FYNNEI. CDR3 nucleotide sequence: TGTGCCAGCCGCCCGGGGACTAGCGGGGCCTACGAGCAGTACTTC. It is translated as CASRPGTSGAYEQYF.

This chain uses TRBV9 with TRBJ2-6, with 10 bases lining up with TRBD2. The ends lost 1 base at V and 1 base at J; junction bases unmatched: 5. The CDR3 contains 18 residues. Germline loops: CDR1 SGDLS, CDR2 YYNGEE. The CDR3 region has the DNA TGTGCCAGCAGCGTAAGGACTAGCGGACCGTCTGGGGCCAACGTCCTGACTTTC. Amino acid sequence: CASSVRTSGPSGANVLTF.

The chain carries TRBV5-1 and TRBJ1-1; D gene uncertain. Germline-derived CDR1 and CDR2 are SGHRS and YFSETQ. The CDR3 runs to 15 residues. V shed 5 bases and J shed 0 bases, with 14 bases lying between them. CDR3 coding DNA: TGCGCCAGCAGGACCGGCTCGTTGGTGAACACTGAAGCTTTCTTT. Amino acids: CASRTGSLVNTEAFF.

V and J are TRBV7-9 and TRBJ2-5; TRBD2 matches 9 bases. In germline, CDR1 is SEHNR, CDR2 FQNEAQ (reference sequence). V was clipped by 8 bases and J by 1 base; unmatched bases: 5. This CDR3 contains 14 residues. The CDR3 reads CASVRAGGQETQYF. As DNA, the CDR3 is TGTGCCAGCGTACGAGCGGGAGGCCAAGAGACCCAGTACTTC.

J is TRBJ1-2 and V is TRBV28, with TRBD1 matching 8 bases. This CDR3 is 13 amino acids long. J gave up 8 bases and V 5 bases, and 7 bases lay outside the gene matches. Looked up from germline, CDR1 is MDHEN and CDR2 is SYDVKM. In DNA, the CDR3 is TGTGCCAGCAGTAGCGGACAGGGCGGGGGCTACACCTTC. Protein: CASSSGQGGGYTF.

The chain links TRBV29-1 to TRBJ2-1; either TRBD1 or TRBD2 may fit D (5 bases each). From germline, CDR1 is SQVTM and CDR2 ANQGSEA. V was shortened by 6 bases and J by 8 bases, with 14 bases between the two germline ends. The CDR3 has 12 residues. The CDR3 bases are TGCAGCGTCACCCGGGTGGGGGATGAGCAGTTCTTC. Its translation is CSVTRVGDEQFF.

CDR3 amino acids: CASSIQGNGELFF. DNA for the CDR3: TGTGCCAGTAGTATTCAGGGTAACGGGGAGCTGTTTTTT. The gene calls are TRBV19 and TRBJ2-2, with D perhaps matching TRBD1 (5 bases). Germline-derived CDR1 and CDR2 are LNHDA and SQIVND (reference sequence). Trimming shortened V by 3 bases and J by 7 bases, and 9 bases separated the two germline ends. This CDR3 contains 13 residues.